This TCR beta chain was captured in a study of T cells after yellow fever vaccination. TCRdb reprocessed the 5' RACE reads via MiXCR and lists one record per CDR3 protein. The table has about 400,000 distinct CDR3 sequences, around 6.5% seen once; the top ten hold about 15%. This CDR3 has 21 residues. The ends were cut back, 0 bases at V and 2 bases at J, with 27 bases in the middle. Germline lookup yields CDR1 SGHRS and CDR2 YFSETQ. The gene calls are TRBV5-1 and TRBJ1-5; no reliable D call. The sequences come from PBMCs, collected 5 days after the yellow fever booster vaccination. This receptor was identified in a man aged 25-45 years who received the YFV17D yellow fever vaccine. CDR3 residues: CASSLESADRLDLGRNQPQHF. The DNA of the CDR3 is TGCGCCAGCAGCTTGGAATCGGCGGACCGATTAGACCTTGGGCGCAATCAGCCCCAGCATTTT.